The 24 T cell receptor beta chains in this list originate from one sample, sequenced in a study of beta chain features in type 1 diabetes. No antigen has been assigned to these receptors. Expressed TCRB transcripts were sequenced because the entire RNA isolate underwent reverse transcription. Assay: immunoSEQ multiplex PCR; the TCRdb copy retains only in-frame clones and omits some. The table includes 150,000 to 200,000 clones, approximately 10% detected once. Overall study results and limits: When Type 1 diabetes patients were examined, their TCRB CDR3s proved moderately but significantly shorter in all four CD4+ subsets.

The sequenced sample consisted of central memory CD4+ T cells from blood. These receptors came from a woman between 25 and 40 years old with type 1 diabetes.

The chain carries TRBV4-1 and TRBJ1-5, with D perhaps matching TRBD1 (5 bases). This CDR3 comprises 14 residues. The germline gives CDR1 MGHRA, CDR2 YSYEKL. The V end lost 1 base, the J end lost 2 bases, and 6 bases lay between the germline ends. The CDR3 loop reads CASSQATGNQPQHF. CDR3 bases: TGCGCCAGCAGCCAAGCGACAGGCAATCAGCCCCAGCATTTT.

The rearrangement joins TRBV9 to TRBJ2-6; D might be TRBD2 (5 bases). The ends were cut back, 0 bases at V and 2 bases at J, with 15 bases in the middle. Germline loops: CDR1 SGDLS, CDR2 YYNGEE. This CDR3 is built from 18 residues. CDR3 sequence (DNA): TGTGCCAGCAGCGTAGAACGGGGTAGAGAAGCTGGGGCCAACGTCCTGACTTTC. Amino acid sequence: CASSVERGREAGANVLTF. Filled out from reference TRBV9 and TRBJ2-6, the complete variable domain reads DSGVTQTPKHLITATGQRVTLRCSPRSGDLSVYWYQQSLDQGLQFLIQYYNGEERAKGNILERFSAQQFPDLHSELNLSSLELGDSALYFCASSVERGREAGANVLTFGAGSRLTVL.

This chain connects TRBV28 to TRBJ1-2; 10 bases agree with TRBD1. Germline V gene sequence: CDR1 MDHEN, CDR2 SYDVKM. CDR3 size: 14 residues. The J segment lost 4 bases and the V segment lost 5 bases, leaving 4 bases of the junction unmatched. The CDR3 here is CASSLGQGSYGYTF. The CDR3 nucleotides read TGTGCCAGCAGTCTGGGACAGGGGAGCTATGGCTACACCTTC.

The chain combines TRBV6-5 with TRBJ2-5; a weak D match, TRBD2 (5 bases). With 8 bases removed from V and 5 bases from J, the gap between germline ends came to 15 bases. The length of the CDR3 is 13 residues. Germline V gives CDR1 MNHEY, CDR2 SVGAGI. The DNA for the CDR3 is TGTGCCAGCCGGCCGGGATTAGCTGAGACCCAGTACTTC. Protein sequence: CASRPGLAETQYF.

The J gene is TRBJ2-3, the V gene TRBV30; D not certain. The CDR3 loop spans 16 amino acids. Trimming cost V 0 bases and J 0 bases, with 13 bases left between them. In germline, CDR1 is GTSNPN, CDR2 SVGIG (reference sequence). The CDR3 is CAWSVETARSTDTQYF. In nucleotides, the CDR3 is TGTGCCTGGAGTGTGGAGACGGCCCGAAGCACAGATACGCAGTATTTT.

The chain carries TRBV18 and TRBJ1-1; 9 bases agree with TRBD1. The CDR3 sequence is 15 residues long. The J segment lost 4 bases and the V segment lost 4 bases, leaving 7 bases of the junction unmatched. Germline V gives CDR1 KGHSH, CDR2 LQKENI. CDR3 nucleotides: TGTGCCAGCTCACAATCGGGACAGGGCATCACTGAAGCTTTCTTT. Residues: CASSQSGQGITEAFF.

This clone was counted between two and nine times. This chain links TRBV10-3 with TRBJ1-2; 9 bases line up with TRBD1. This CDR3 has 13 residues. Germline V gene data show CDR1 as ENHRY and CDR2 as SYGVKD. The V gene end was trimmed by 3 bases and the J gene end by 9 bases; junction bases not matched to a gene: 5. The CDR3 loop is CAISERDRESYTF. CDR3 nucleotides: TGTGCCATCAGTGAACGGGACAGGGAAAGCTACACCTTC.

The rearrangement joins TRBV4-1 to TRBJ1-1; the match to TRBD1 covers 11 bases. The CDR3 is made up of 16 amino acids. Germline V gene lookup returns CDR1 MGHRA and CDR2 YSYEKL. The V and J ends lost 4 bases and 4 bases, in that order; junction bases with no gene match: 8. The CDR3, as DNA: TGCGCCAGCAGCCGCGGACAGGGGGCAGCGGGCACTGAAGCTTTCTTT. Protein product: CASSRGQGAAGTEAFF.

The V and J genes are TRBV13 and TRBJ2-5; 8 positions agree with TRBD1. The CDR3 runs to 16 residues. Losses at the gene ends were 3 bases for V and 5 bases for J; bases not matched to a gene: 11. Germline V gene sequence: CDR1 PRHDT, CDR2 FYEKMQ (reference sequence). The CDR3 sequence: CASSLGQGARMETQYF. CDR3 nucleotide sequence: TGTGCCAGCAGCTTGGGCCAGGGGGCGCGTATGGAGACCCAGTACTTC.

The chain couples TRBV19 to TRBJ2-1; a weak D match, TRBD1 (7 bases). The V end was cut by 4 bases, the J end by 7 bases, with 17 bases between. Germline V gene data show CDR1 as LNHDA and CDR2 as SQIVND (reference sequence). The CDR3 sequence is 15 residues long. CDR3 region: CASSSIMSGGNEQFF. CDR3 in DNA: TGTGCCAGTAGTAGCATTATGTCAGGGGGGAATGAGCAGTTCTTC.

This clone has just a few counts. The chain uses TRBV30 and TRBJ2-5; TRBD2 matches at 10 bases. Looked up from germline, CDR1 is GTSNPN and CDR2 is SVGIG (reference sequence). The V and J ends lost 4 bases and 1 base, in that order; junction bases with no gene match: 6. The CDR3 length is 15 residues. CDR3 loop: CAWTSGSSPQETQYF. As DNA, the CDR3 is TGTGCCTGGACTAGCGGGAGTTCCCCCCAAGAGACCCAGTACTTC. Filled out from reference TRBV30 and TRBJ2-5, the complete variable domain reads SQTIHQWPATLVQPVGSPLSLECTVEGTSNPNLYWYRQAAGRGLQLLFYSVGIGQISSEVPQNLSASRPQDRQFILSSKKLLLSDSGFYLCAWTSGSSPQETQYFGPGTRLLVL.

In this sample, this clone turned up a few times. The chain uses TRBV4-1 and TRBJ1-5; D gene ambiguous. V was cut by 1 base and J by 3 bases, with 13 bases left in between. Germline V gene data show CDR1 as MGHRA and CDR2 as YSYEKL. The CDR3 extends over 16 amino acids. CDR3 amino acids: CASSQGPGRDNQPQHF. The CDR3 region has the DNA TGCGCCAGCAGCCAAGGTCCAGGCCGGGACAATCAGCCCCAGCATTTT.

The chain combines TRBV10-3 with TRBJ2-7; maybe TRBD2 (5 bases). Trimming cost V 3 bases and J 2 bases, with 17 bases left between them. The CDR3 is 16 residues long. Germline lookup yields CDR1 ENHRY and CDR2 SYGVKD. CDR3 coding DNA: TGTGCCATCAGTGACTCTACTAGAACCTCTCCCTACGAGCAGTACTTC. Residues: CAISDSTRTSPYEQYF.

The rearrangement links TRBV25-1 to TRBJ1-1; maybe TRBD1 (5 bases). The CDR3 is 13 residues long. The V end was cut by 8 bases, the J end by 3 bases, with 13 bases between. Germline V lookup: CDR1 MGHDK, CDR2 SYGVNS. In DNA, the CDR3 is TGTGCCAGCCTTGGGCGGGGCGACACTGAAGCTTTCTTT. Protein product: CASLGRGDTEAFF.

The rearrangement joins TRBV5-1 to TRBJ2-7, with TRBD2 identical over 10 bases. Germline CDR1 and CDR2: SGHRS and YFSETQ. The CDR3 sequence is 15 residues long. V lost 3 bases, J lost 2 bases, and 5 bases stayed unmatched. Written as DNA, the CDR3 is TGCGCCAGCAGCTCCACTAGCGGGATAACCTACGAGCAGTACTTC. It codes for CASSSTSGITYEQYF.

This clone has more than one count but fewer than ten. The CDR3 DNA reads as TGTGCCTTCCGGGACTTCTACAATGAGCAGTTCTTC. Translating it yields CAFRDFYNEQFF. V is TRBV10-3 and J is TRBJ2-1; TRBD2 might be the D (6 bases). CDR1 and CDR2 from the germline V gene are ENHRY and SYGVKD. Trimming pared 11 bases from V and 3 bases from J, leaving 11 bases between. This CDR3 region has 12 residues.

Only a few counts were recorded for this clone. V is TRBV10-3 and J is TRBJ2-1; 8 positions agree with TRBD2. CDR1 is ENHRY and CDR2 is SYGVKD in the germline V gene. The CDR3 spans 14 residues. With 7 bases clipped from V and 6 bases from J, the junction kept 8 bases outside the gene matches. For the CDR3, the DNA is TGTGCCATCACCCAGCGGGGGCTGGCCAATGAGCAGTTCTTC. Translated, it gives CAITQRGLANEQFF.

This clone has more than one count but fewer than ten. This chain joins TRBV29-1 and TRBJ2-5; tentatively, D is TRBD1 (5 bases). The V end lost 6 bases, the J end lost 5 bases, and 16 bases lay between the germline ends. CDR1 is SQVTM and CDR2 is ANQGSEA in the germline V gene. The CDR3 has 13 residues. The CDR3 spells CSVGATAGETQYF. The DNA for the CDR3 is TGCAGCGTAGGGGCAACAGCTGGTGAGACCCAGTACTTC. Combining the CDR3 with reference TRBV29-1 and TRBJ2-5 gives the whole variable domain SAVISQKPSRDICQRGTSLTIQCQVDSQVTMMFWYRQQPGQSLTLIATANQGSEATYESGFVIDKFPISRPNLTFSTLTVSNMSPEDSSIYLCSVGATAGETQYFGPGTRLLVL.

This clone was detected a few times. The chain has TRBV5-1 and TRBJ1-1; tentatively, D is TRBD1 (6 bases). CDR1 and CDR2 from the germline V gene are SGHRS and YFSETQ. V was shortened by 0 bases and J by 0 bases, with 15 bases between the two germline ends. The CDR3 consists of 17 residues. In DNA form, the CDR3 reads TGCGCCAGCAGCTTGGCCACAGGGAATGCGATGAACACTGAAGCTTTCTTT. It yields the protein CASSLATGNAMNTEAFF.

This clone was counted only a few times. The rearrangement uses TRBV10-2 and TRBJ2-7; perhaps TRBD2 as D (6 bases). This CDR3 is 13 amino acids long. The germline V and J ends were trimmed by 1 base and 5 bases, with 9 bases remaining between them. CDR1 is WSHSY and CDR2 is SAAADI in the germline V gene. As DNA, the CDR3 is TGCGCCAGCAGTGAGTACCGGGAGAACGAGCAGTACTTC. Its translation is CASSEYRENEQYF.

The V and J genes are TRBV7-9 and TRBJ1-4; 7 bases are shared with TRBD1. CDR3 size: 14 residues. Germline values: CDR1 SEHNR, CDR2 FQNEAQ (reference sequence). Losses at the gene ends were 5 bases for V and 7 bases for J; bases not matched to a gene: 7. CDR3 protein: CASSEGTAFEKLFF. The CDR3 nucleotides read TGTGCCAGCAGCGAGGGGACAGCCTTTGAAAAACTGTTTTTT.

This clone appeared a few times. The CDR3: CASSPQTGLSGANVLTF. In nucleotides, the CDR3 is TGCGCCAGCAGCCCGCAGACAGGCCTCTCTGGGGCCAACGTCCTGACTTTC. This sequence joins TRBV5-1 and TRBJ2-6; TRBD1 might be the D (6 bases). The V gene's germline CDR1 is SGHRS and CDR2 YFSETQ. V dropped 4 bases and J dropped 0 bases, with 14 bases sitting between them. CDR3 length equals 17 residues.

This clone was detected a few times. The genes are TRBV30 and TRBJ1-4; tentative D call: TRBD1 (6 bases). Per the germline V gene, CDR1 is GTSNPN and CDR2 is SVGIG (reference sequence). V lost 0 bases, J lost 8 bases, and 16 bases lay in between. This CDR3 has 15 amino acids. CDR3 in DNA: TGTGCCTGGAGTGTACCCACCAGGGGTGTCGAAAAACTGTTTTTT. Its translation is CAWSVPTRGVEKLFF.

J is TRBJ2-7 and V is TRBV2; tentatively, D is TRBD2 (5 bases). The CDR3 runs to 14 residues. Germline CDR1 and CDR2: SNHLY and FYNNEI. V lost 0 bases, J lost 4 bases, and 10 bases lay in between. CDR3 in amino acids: CASSEAGVRYEQYF. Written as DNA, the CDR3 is TGTGCCAGCAGTGAAGCGGGAGTTAGGTACGAGCAGTACTTC.